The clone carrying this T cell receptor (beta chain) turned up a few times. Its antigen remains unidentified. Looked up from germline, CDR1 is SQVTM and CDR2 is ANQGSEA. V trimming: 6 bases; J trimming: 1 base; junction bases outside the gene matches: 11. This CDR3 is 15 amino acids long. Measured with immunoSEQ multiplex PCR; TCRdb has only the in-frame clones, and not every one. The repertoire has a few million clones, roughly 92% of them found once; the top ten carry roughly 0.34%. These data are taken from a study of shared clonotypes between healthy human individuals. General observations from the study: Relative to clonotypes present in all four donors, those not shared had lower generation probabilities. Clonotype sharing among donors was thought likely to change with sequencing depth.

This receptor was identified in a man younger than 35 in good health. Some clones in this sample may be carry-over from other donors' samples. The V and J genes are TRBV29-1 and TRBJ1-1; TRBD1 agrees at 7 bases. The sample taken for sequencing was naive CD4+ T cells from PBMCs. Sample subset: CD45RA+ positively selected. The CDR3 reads CSVSPGTATNTEAFF. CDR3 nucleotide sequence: TGCAGCGTATCACCCGGGACAGCGACGAACACTGAAGCTTTCTTT.